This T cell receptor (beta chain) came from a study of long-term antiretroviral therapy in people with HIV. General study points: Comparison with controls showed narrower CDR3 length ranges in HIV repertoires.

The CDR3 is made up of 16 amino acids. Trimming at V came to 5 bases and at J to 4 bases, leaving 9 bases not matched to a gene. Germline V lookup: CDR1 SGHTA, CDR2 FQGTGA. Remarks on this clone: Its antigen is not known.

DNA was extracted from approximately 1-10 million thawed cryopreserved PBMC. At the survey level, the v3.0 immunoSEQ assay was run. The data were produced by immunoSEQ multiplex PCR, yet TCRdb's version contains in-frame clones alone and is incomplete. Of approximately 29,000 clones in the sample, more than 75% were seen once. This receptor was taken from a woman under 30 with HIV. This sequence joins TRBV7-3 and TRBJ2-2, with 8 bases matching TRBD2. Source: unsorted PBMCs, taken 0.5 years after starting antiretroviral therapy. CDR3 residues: CASSDWSSGGTGELFF. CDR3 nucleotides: TGTGCCAGCAGCGACTGGTCCAGCGGGGGCACCGGGGAGCTGTTTTTT.